The T cell receptor (beta chain) under discussion was sequenced for a study of beta chain features in type 1 diabetes. The CDR3 runs 13 residues. J lost 4 bases, V lost 9 bases, and 7 bases had no gene match. CDR1 SNHLY and CDR2 FYNNEI come from the germline V gene. Expressed TCRB transcripts got sequenced, as all isolated RNA was reverse transcribed. The assay was immunoSEQ multiplex PCR, and TCRdb's table has in-frame clones only and misses some. The table lists about 15,000 clones, 40% to 55% of them singletons. To note about this clone: The antigen remains unidentified.

Every sorted population was more than 98% pure. General study points: Shortening that was moderate but significant affected the TCRB CDR3s of Type 1 diabetes patients in all four CD4+ subsets. PCR might pick shorter templates more often, in the same way for patients and controls. Fewer junction insertions and more nucleotide deletions appeared in type 1 diabetes patients.

The receptor comes from a woman aged 35 to 49 in good health. The V and J genes are TRBV2 and TRBJ1-1; 8 bases line up with TRBD1. The sample comprised stem cell memory CD4+ T cells from blood. The CDR3 is CASRTGSPTEAFF. The DNA of the CDR3 is TGTGCCAGTCGGACAGGGTCCCCCACTGAAGCTTTCTTT.